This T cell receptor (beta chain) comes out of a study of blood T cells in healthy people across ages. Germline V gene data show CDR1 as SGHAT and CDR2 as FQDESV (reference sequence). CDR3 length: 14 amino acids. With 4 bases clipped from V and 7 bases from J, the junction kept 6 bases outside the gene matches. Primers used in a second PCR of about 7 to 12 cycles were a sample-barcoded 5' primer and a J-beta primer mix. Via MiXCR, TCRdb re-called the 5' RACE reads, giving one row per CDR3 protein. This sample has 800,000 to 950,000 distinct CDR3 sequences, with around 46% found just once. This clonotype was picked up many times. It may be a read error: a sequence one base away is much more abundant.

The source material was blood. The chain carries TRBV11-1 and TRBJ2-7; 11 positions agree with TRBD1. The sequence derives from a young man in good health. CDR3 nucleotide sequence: TGTGCCAGCAGCTCGGACAGGGGGCTATATGAGCAGTACTTC. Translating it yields CASSSDRGLYEQYF.